Sequencing of this T cell receptor (beta chain) was carried out in a study of blood T cells in healthy people across ages. Per the germline V gene, CDR1 is SGHRS and CDR2 is YFSETQ. Trimming removed 0 bases at V and 6 bases at J, with 13 bases between. This CDR3 has 15 residues. The study recruited healthy Caucasian donors from Russia who were aged about 6 to 90. Sample-barcoded 5' priming and a J-beta primer mix drove a second PCR of roughly 7 to 11 cycles. One entry per CDR3 protein results from TCRdb running MiXCR on the 5' RACE reads. Of about 540,000 distinct CDR3 sequences listed, about 25% are singletons. The sample also formed part of further work on T cells of mothers and their children. That work adds: Every mother supplied over 10 million TCR beta CDR3 reads and every child approximately 2.8 million. Pairs that are related and pairs that are unrelated have TCR recombination output shaped similarly by thymic selection. None of the identified T cell clones proved to be persistent microchimeric clones.

This TCR derives from a boy aged 5-17 years in good health. The rearrangement uses TRBV5-1 and TRBJ2-1; the D gene is possibly TRBD2 (6 bases). The sample comprised blood. Here the CDR3 reads CASSLADGTFNEQFF. Here the CDR3 DNA reads TGCGCCAGCAGCTTGGCCGACGGGACTTTCAATGAGCAGTTCTTC. Variable domain in full (rest from reference TRBV5-1 and TRBJ2-1): KAGVTQTPRYLIKTRGQQVTLSCSPISGHRSVSWYQQTPGQGLQFLFEYFSETQRNKGNFPGRFSGRQFSNSRSEMNVSTLELGDSALYLCASSLADGTFNEQFFGPGTRLTVL.